This T cell receptor (beta chain) was captured by sequencing in a study of T cell responses to AZD1222 COVID-19 vaccine. Only one count was recorded for this clone. CDR1 is SGHVS, CDR2 FQNEAQ, per germline. V was pared by 10 bases and J by 2 bases, with 19 bases of the junction left unmatched. The CDR3 runs 17 residues. The data were produced by immunoSEQ multiplex PCR, yet TCRdb's version contains in-frame clones alone and is incomplete. The data show 110,000 to 150,000 clones, with about nine tenths seen just once and roughly 3.1% held by the top ten. This TCR was recovered from an adult in good health. This material consisted of peripheral blood, taken on day 0 of AZD1222 vaccination. The chain combines TRBV7-8 with TRBJ1-2, with 7 positions matching TRBD1. The CDR3 bases are TGTGCCACCTCAGGAGTCGCGGCCGGGACAGAGAACTATGGCTACACCTTC. Its protein is CATSGVAAGTENYGYTF.